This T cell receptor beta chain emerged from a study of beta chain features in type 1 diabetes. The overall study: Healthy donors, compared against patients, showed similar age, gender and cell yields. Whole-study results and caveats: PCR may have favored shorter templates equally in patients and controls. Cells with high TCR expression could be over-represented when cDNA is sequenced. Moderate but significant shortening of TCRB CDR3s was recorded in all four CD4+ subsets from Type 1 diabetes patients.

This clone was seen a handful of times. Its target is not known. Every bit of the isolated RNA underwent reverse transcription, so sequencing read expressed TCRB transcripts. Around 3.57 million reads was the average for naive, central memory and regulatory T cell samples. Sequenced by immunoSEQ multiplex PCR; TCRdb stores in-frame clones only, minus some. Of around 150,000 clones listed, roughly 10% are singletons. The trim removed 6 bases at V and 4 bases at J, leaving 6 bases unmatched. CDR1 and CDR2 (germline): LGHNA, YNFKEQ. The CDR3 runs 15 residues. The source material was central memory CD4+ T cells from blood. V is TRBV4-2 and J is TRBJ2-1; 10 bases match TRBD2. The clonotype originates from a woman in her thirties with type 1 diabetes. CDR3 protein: CASREGLAVYNEQFF. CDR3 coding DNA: TGTGCCAGCAGGGAAGGACTAGCGGTATACAATGAGCAGTTCTTC.